This T cell receptor beta chain was documented in a study of monozygotic twins with inflammatory bowel disease. Whole-study results and caveats: Diversity of TCRbeta measured by inverse Simpson was lower in IBD patients than in healthy co-twins. Different subtypes (of T cells) could not be told apart from one another. Among IBD patients, fewer clonotypes were shared with others than among healthy twins, especially with disease activity.

UMIs were attached via template switching, each with a 6-nucleotide sample barcode. TCRdb reprocessed the 5' RACE reads and reports one entry per CDR3 protein, with no DNA. Recorded here are about 210,000 distinct CDR3 sequences; the top ten clones represent roughly 1.5%. This CDR3 has 14 amino acids. Looked up from germline, CDR1 is DFQATT and CDR2 is SNEGSKA (reference sequence). A word on this clonotype: Its specificity is not known.

Sequencing was carried out using blood. The chain couples TRBV20-1 to TRBJ2-3; TCRdb returns TRBD2, unconfirmable since there is no DNA. The receptor was derived from a human donor with ulcerative colitis or Crohn's disease, or a healthy co-twin of an affected twin (not recorded which). The CDR3 sequence: CSARGTSPPDTQYF.